This T cell receptor (beta chain) was documented in a study of blood T cell repertoires in COVID-19. About the research overall: PBMCs, B-cell-depleted T cells, or T cells were the source of the cDNA or gDNA that made up the material.

Seattle's cohort entered during active infection and was followed longitudinally. TCRdb keeps only in-frame clones here, not all; method: immunoSEQ multiplex PCR. Of approximately 120,000 clones in the sample, 92% are singletons; the top ten hold roughly 2.1%. This CDR3 is built from 15 residues. V was clipped by 3 bases and J by 1 base, with 10 bases between them. The germline gives CDR1 SGHKS, CDR2 YYEKEE (reference sequence). The source is a man aged 45-65 years with COVID-19, enrolled during active disease. The sample was peripheral blood. The chain couples TRBV5-5 to TRBJ2-2, with D perhaps TRBD1 (5 bases). The CDR3 coding sequence is TGTGCCAGCAGCTCCACGACAGTGAACACCGGGGAGCTGTTTTTT. Translated, it gives CASSSTTVNTGELFF.